The 8 T cell receptor beta chains below come from one sample, sequenced in a study of blood T cell repertoires in COVID-19. Only in-frame clones appear in the TCRdb table, and some are missing; sequencing was by immunoSEQ multiplex PCR. The data hold approximately 220,000 clones, with 80% to 90% observed a single time. The specimen was peripheral blood. These receptors came from a man in his fifties or sixties who had recovered from COVID-19.

The gene calls are TRBV2 and TRBJ2-7, with a weak D call TRBD1 (6 bases). V lost 7 bases, J lost 5 bases, and 18 bases lay in between. The CDR3 is 14 residues long. Germline-derived CDR1 and CDR2 are SNHLY and FYNNEI. Here the CDR3 reads CASTGDTSGNEQYF. The CDR3 DNA sequence: TGTGCCAGCACTGGGGACACTTCCGGAAACGAGCAGTACTTC.

This clone was picked up a small number of times. The chain has TRBV6-2 or TRBV6-3 and TRBJ1-1, with 7 bases that match TRBD1. The CDR3 sequence is 15 residues long. Germline CDR1 reads MNHEY; CDR2 reads SVGEGT. The V segment lost 5 bases and the J segment 11 bases; nucleotides outside the gene matches: 17. CDR3 coding DNA: TGTGCCAGCAGTGCACCCTCGACAGGGTCACATGGGGCTTTCTTT. Encoded protein: CASSAPSTGSHGAFF.

J is TRBJ2-3 and V is TRBV18; TRBD2 is a possible D gene (6 bases). V was shortened by 3 bases and J by 5 bases, with 15 bases between the two germline ends. Per germline, CDR1 KGHSH and CDR2 LQKENI. CDR3 length equals 15 residues. The CDR3 bases are TGTGCCAGCTCACCCGGGCAAGCGGGTGGAGATACGCAGTATTTT. As protein: CASSPGQAGGDTQYF.

The chain recombines TRBV7-9 with TRBJ1-2, with 7 nucleotides matching TRBD1. The V gene end was trimmed by 3 bases and the J gene end by 0 bases; junction bases not matched to a gene: 7. The CDR3 consists of 16 residues. The V gene's germline CDR1 is SEHNR and CDR2 FQNEAQ (reference sequence). DNA of the CDR3: TGTGCCAGCAGCTTTGGAGCAGGGGGAACTAACTATGGCTACACCTTC. Translation gives CASSFGAGGTNYGYTF.

The chain couples TRBV16 to TRBJ1-6; D is unresolved. V lost 1 base and J 1 base, leaving 14 bases between the germline ends. Germline CDR1 and CDR2: KGHSY and FQNENV. The CDR3 length is 18 residues. CDR3 nucleotides: TGTGCCAGCAGCCAATTCGGCGGGTGGTTTTCCTATAATTCACCCCTCCACTTT. It yields the protein CASSQFGGWFSYNSPLHF.

The chain recombines TRBV6-1 with TRBJ2-7; D may be TRBD2 (5 bases). The CDR3 covers 13 residues. Germline lookup yields CDR1 MNHNS and CDR2 SASEGT. V shed 2 bases and J shed 3 bases, with 8 bases lying between them. CDR3 bases: TGTGCCAGCAGTGAACGGGGTGACTACGAGCAGTACTTC. It encodes CASSERGDYEQYF.

This clone came up once. The CDR3 here is CASSPQDRRTGKLFF. CDR3 DNA sequence: TGTGCCAGCTCACCACAGGACAGGCGGACGGGAAAACTGTTTTTT. This chain joins TRBV18 and TRBJ1-4; TRBD1 agrees at 7 bases. Trimming cost V 1 base and J 10 bases; bases outside gene matches: 9. Germline V CDR1 and CDR2: KGHSH, LQKENI. The CDR3 is 15 amino acids.

This CDR3 is CASRTGPLVGMNTEAFF. The CDR3 coding sequence is TGTGCCAGCAGGACAGGACCCCTAGTAGGGATGAACACTGAAGCTTTCTTT. The chain is built from TRBV2 and TRBJ1-1; a possible D gene is TRBD1 (6 bases). The CDR3 covers 17 residues. V was trimmed by 6 bases and J by 0 bases, leaving 20 bases between them. Germline V gives CDR1 SNHLY, CDR2 FYNNEI.